This T cell receptor beta chain was recorded in a study of blood T cell repertoires in COVID-19. Study-wide context: Some COVID-19 samples were acute and others convalescent; all came from the United States, Italy and Spain.

CDR1 is SGHVS and CDR2 is FQNEAQ in the germline V gene. CDR3 length: 15 residues. V lost 1 base, J lost 1 base, and 8 bases lay in between. Per the study methods: The authors estimated nucleated cell counts from reference gene primer amplification. Repertoires were generated with immunoSEQ multiplex PCR, while TCRdb's copy carries only in-frame clones and drops some. The V and J calls and clone size are taken from that table; D and trimming were inferred from the DNA. Among about 280,000 clones listed, about 90% were seen once. This clonotype was sampled from a woman aged 18-30 years with acute COVID-19. What was sequenced was PBMCs or T cells enriched from blood (not recorded which). V and J are TRBV7-8 and TRBJ2-4; D is perhaps TRBD2 (6 bases). The CDR3 loop is CASSLGGRAKNIQYF. The CDR3 DNA reads TGTGCCAGCAGCTTAGGGGGGAGGGCCAAAAACATTCAGTACTTC.